The T cell receptor (beta chain) under discussion was sequenced for a study of blood T cell repertoires in COVID-19. For the study at large: Acute and convalescent COVID-19 specimens originated in the United States, Italy and Spain. T cells, B-cell-depleted T cells, or PBMCs supplied cDNA or gDNA.

Method: immunoSEQ multiplex PCR; TCRdb's copy keeps in-frame clones and lacks some. The top ten hold approximately 9.9% of the sample, which has 150,000 to 200,000 clones, about four fifths seen once. The sequencing sample was made of peripheral blood. The receptor was derived from a man aged 55 to 70 with active or convalescent COVID-19.

The CDR3 region has the DNA TGTGCCAGCAGTTACTCCTCAGGGGGTGAAAAACTGTTTTTT. It is translated as CASSYSSGGEKLFF. The V call is TRBV6-5, the J call TRBJ1-4, with 7 positions matching TRBD1. The CDR3 is 14 residues long. The ends lost 0 bases at V and 7 bases at J; junction bases unmatched: 2. CDR1 MNHEY and CDR2 SVGAGI come from the germline V gene.